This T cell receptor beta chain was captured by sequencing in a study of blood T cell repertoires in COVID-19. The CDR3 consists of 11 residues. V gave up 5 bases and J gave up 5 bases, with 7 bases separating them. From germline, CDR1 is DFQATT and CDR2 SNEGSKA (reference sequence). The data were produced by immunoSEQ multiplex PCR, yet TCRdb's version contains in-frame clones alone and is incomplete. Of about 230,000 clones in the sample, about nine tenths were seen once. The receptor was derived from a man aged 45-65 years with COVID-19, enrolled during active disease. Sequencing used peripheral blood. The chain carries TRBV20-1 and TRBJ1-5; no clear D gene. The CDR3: CSARLDQPQHF. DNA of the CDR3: TGCAGTGCTCGTCTTGATCAGCCCCAGCATTTT.